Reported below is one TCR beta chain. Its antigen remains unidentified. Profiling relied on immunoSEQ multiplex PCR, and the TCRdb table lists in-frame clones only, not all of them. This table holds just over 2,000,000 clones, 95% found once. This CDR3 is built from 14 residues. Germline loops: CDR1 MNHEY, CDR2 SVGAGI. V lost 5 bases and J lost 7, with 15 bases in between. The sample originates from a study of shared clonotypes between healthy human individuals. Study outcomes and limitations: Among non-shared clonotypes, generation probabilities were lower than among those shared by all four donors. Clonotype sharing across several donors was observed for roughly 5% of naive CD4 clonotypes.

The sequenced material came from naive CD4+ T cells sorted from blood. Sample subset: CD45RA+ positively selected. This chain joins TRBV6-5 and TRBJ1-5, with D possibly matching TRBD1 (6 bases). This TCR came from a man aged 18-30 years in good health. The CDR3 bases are TGTGCCAGCAGTCAAGGGGGGGTTAGACAGCCCCAGCATTTT. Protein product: CASSQGGVRQPQHF.